This T cell receptor (beta chain) was captured by sequencing in a study of a mutant IDH1 vaccine in newly diagnosed glioma. Study-wide background: Vaccination of patients was performed eight times, in weeks 1, 3, 5, 7, 11, 15, 19 and 23.

The CDR3 length is 13 residues. Germline-derived CDR1 and CDR2 are SNHLY and FYNNEI. J was trimmed by 4 bases and V by 6 bases; bases with no gene match: 4. Regarding time point: week 11, during vaccination. Vaccination comprised doses that each held 300 ug of mutant IDH1 20-mer peptide, plus topical imiquimod. For this clone: Its antigen is unidentified.

Generated by immunoSEQ multiplex PCR, the TCRdb table keeps only in-frame clones and is missing some. The sample carries under 150,000 clones, almost 90% recorded once. The input for sequencing was PBMCs, taken from a glioma patient whose treatment included an IDH1 peptide vaccine. V and J are TRBV2 and TRBJ1-1, with TRBD1 matching over 8 bases. The TCR comes from a woman aged 50 to 60 with glioma. Written as DNA, the CDR3 is TGTGCCAGCAGGGGACAGGCGAGCACTGAAGCTTTCTTT. Its translation is CASRGQASTEAFF.